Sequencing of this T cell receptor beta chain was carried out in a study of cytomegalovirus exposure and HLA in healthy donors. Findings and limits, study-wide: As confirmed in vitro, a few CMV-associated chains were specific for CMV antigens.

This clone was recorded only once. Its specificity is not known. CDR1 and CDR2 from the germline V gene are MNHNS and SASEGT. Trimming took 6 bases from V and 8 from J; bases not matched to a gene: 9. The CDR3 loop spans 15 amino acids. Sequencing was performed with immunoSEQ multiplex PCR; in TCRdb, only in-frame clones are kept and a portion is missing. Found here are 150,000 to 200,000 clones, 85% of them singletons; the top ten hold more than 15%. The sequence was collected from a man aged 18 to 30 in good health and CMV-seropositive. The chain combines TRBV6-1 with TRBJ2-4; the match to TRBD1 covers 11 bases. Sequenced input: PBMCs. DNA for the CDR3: TGTGCCAGCAGCACCGGGACAGGGGGTTTGGACATTCAGTACTTC. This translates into CASSTGTGGLDIQYF.